The rows below give T cell receptor beta chains drawn from one sample of a study of T cell responses to AZD1222 COVID-19 vaccine. Libraries were prepared by immunoSEQ multiplex PCR; TCRdb keeps only in-frame clonotypes and omits some of them. The sample consists of more than 90,000 clones, around 87% of them appearing once. This specimen consisted of peripheral blood, obtained 28 days after the second AZD1222 dose. These receptors came from an adult who received the AZD1222 COVID-19 vaccine. The CDR3 runs from the conserved cysteine through the conserved F or W. Fields, in order: V gene, D gene, J gene, CDR3 protein. D genes are given only for firm matches.

v_gene: TRBV28; d_gene: NA; j_gene: TRBJ1-2; CDR3aa: CASSSDLRANYGYTF
v_gene: TRBV10-3; d_gene: NA; j_gene: TRBJ2-7; CDR3aa: CAISEGERGPYEQYF
v_gene: TRBV21-1; d_gene: NA; j_gene: TRBJ2-7; CDR3aa: CASSKGRAASYEQYF
v_gene: TRBV19; d_gene: NA; j_gene: TRBJ1-6; CDR3aa: CASGTSVWPLHF
v_gene: TRBV9; d_gene: NA; j_gene: TRBJ2-2; CDR3aa: CASRFERNTGELFF
v_gene: TRBV9; d_gene: NA; j_gene: TRBJ1-2; CDR3aa: CASSVIRGGYTF
v_gene: TRBV7-7; d_gene: TRBD2; j_gene: TRBJ2-7; CDR3aa: CASSRSGRMNEQYF
v_gene: TRBV11-2; d_gene: NA; j_gene: TRBJ1-4; CDR3aa: CASSPPGLSNEKLFF
v_gene: TRBV9; d_gene: NA; j_gene: TRBJ1-1; CDR3aa: CASSDLGVMNTEAFF
v_gene: TRBV9; d_gene: NA; j_gene: TRBJ1-4; CDR3aa: CASSFRGGEKLFF
v_gene: TRBV3-1/TRBV3-2; d_gene: NA; j_gene: TRBJ1-6; CDR3aa: CASSPGTLYNSPLHF
v_gene: TRBV5-1; d_gene: NA; j_gene: TRBJ1-1; CDR3aa: CASKVQGTTEAFF
v_gene: TRBV3-1/TRBV3-2; d_gene: NA; j_gene: TRBJ2-7; CDR3aa: CASSPQPGLRESEQYF
v_gene: TRBV5-1; d_gene: NA; j_gene: TRBJ1-4; CDR3aa: CASSLEGTNEKLFF
v_gene: TRBV29-1; d_gene: TRBD1; j_gene: TRBJ1-5; CDR3aa: CSVEAPGQGGLTQHF
v_gene: TRBV6-2/TRBV6-3; d_gene: NA; j_gene: TRBJ1-2; CDR3aa: CASTPRGTRFNYGYTF
v_gene: TRBV7-2; d_gene: NA; j_gene: TRBJ2-7; CDR3aa: CASSQRAQGEQYF
v_gene: TRBV10-2; d_gene: NA; j_gene: TRBJ1-2; CDR3aa: CASSGTSDYGYTF
v_gene: TRBV6-6; d_gene: TRBD2; j_gene: TRBJ2-1; CDR3aa: CASSRWTSGRAYNEQFF
v_gene: TRBV5-1; d_gene: TRBD1; j_gene: TRBJ2-2; CDR3aa: CASSRTGGGDGTGELFF
v_gene: TRBV7-3; d_gene: TRBD1; j_gene: TRBJ2-3; CDR3aa: CASSFLGTGTQYF
v_gene: TRBV9; d_gene: NA; j_gene: TRBJ1-1; CDR3aa: CASSVNPQNTEAFF
v_gene: TRBV7-2; d_gene: NA; j_gene: TRBJ1-2; CDR3aa: CASSLERRGLDYGYTF
v_gene: TRBV6-2/TRBV6-3; d_gene: TRBD2; j_gene: TRBJ2-5; CDR3aa: CASSYGLAGGPRAETQYF
v_gene: TRBV6-5; d_gene: NA; j_gene: TRBJ2-7; CDR3aa: CASSFPTGEQYF
v_gene: TRBV7-3; d_gene: NA; j_gene: TRBJ2-3; CDR3aa: CASSLQRSTDTQYF
v_gene: TRBV7-9; d_gene: TRBD2; j_gene: TRBJ2-7; CDR3aa: CASSPTSGGYYEQYF
v_gene: TRBV18; d_gene: TRBD1; j_gene: TRBJ2-1; CDR3aa: CAGAVQGQPGHEQFF
v_gene: TRBV5-6; d_gene: TRBD1; j_gene: TRBJ2-3; CDR3aa: CASSRKRGQVTDTQYF
v_gene: TRBV24-1; d_gene: NA; j_gene: TRBJ1-1; CDR3aa: CATSWNTEAFF
v_gene: TRBV5-1; d_gene: TRBD1; j_gene: TRBJ2-5; CDR3aa: CASSPEGTGGETQYF
v_gene: TRBV19; d_gene: NA; j_gene: TRBJ2-3; CDR3aa: CASSIGQDTDTQYF
v_gene: TRBV4-1; d_gene: NA; j_gene: TRBJ2-7; CDR3aa: CASSQTPGPSWEQYF
v_gene: TRBV10-3; d_gene: TRBD2; j_gene: TRBJ2-3; CDR3aa: CAIARGLAGGPTDTQYF
v_gene: TRBV11-2; d_gene: NA; j_gene: TRBJ2-3; CDR3aa: CASSLGDSDTQYF
v_gene: TRBV27; d_gene: NA; j_gene: TRBJ1-4; CDR3aa: CASSLSRGGVEKLFF
v_gene: TRBV12-3/TRBV12-4; d_gene: NA; j_gene: TRBJ2-2; CDR3aa: CASSFWGTGELFF
v_gene: TRBV6-6; d_gene: NA; j_gene: TRBJ2-7; CDR3aa: CASTGGYEQYF
v_gene: TRBV9; d_gene: NA; j_gene: TRBJ1-1; CDR3aa: CASSVETTPNTEAFF
v_gene: TRBV27; d_gene: NA; j_gene: TRBJ1-4; CDR3aa: CASSLKGEIFFEKLFF
v_gene: TRBV5-4; d_gene: NA; j_gene: TRBJ2-2; CDR3aa: CASSPRLEMGSGELFF
v_gene: TRBV6-5; d_gene: NA; j_gene: TRBJ2-2; CDR3aa: CASSPSQRGPGELFF
v_gene: TRBV10-3; d_gene: TRBD1; j_gene: TRBJ2-7; CDR3aa: CAISESGDRLTYEQYF
v_gene: TRBV27; d_gene: NA; j_gene: TRBJ2-5; CDR3aa: CASSSVGRPQTQYF
v_gene: TRBV6-5; d_gene: NA; j_gene: TRBJ1-5; CDR3aa: CASRRSLLPQHF
v_gene: TRBV5-4; d_gene: NA; j_gene: TRBJ2-1; CDR3aa: CASSLEGGSYNEQFF
v_gene: TRBV5-1; d_gene: NA; j_gene: TRBJ2-5; CDR3aa: CASSSQVQETQYF
v_gene: TRBV7-9; d_gene: NA; j_gene: TRBJ1-2; CDR3aa: CASSLEGGPGYTF
v_gene: TRBV9; d_gene: NA; j_gene: TRBJ2-5; CDR3aa: CASSVAAGYPQETQYF
v_gene: TRBV28; d_gene: NA; j_gene: TRBJ2-7; CDR3aa: CASARRGVGYEQYF
v_gene: TRBV7-8; d_gene: NA; j_gene: TRBJ2-7; CDR3aa: CASSRTGATSYEQYF
v_gene: TRBV30; d_gene: TRBD1; j_gene: TRBJ1-1; CDR3aa: CAWSPIGQALSMNTEAFF
v_gene: TRBV4-2; d_gene: NA; j_gene: TRBJ2-1; CDR3aa: CASSLLAGRGYNEQFF